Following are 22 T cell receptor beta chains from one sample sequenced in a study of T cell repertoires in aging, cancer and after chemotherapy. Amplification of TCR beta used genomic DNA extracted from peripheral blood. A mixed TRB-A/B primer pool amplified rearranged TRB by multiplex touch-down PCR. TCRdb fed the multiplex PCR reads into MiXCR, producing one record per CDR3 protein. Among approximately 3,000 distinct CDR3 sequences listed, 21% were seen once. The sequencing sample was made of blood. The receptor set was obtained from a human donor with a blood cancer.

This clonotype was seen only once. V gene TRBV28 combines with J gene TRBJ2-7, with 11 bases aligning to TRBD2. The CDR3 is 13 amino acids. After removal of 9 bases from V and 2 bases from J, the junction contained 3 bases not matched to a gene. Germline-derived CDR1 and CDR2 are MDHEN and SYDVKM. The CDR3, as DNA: TGTGCCAGTATAGCGGGAGGGACCTACGAGCAGTACTTC. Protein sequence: CASIAGGTYEQYF. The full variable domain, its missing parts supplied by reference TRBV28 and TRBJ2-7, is DVKVTQSSRYLVKRTGEKVFLECVQDMDHENMFWYRQDPGLGLRLIYFSYDVKMKEKGDIPEGYSVSREKKERFSLILESASTNQTSMYLCASIAGGTYEQYFGPGTRLTVT.

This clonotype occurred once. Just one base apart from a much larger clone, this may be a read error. The CDR3 loop reads CASSLGLAWARGTQYF. The DNA for the CDR3 is TGTGCCAGCAGCTTAGGACTAGCGTGGGCCAGGGGGACCCAGTACTTC. This rearrangement joins TRBV13 to TRBJ2-5; possible D gene TRBD2, 7 bases. CDR1 is PRHDT, CDR2 FYEKMQ, per germline (reference sequence). The length of the CDR3 is 16 residues. Trimming cost V 0 bases and J 7 bases, with 18 bases left between them.

This chain's CDR3 is CASSLSGPNEKLFF. CDR3 in DNA: TGCGCCAGCAGCTTGTCAGGCCCTAATGAAAAACTGTTTTTT. This chain links TRBV5-1 with TRBJ1-4; D is undetermined. Germline V lookup: CDR1 SGHRS, CDR2 YFSETQ. This CDR3 region has 14 residues. Trimming took 1 base from V and 3 from J, leaving 7 bases between them. The variable domain in full, with the rest retrieved from reference TRBV5-1 and TRBJ1-4, is KAGVTQTPRYLIKTRGQQVTLSCSPISGHRSVSWYQQTPGQGLQFLFEYFSETQRNKGNFPGRFSGRQFSNSRSEMNVSTLELGDSALYLCASSLSGPNEKLFFGSGTQLSVL.

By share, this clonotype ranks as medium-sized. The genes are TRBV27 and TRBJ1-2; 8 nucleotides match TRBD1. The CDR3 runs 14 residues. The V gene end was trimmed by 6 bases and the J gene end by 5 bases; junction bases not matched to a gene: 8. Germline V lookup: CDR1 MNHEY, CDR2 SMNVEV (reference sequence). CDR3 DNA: TGTGCCAGCAGGAAACCAGGGGGCGGGTATGGCTACACCTTC. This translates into CASRKPGGGYGYTF.

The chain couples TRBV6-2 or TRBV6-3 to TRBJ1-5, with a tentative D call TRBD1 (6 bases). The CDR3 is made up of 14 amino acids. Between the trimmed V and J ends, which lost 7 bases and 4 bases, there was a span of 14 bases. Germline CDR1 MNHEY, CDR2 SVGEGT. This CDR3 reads CASTQGHENQPQHF. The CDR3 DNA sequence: TGTGCCAGCACTCAGGGGCATGAAAATCAGCCCCAGCATTTT.

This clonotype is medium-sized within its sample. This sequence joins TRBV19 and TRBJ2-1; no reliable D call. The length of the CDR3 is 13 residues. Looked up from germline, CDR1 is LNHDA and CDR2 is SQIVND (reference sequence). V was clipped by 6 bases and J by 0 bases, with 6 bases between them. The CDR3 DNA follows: TGTGCCAGTAGCGGCAACTCCTACAATGAGCAGTTCTTC. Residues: CASSGNSYNEQFF.

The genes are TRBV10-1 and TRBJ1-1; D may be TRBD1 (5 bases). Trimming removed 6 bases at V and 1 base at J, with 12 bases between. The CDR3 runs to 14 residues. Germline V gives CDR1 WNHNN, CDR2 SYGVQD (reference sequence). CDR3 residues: CASRPTGANTEAFF. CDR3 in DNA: TGCGCCAGCAGACCAACCGGGGCGAACACTGAAGCTTTCTTT.

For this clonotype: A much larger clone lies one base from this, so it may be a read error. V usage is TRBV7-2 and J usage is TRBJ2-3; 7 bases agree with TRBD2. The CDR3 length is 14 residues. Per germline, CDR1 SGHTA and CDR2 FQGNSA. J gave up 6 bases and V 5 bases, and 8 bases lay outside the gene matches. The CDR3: CASSPGLVADTQYF. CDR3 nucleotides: TGTGCCAGCAGCCCAGGACTAGTGGCTGATACGCAGTATTTT.

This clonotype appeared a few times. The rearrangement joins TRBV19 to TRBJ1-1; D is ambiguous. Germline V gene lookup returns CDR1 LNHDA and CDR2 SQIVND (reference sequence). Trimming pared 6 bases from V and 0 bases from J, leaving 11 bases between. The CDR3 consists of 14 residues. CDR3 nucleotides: TGTGCCAGTAGCCAACGGTTCATGAACACTGAAGCTTTCTTT. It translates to CASSQRFMNTEAFF.

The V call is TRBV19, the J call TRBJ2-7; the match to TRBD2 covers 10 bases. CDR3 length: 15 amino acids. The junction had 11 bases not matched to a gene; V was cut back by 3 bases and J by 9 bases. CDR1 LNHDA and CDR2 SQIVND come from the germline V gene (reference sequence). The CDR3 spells CASSIGGTSAVGQYF. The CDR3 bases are TGTGCCAGTAGTATTGGCGGGACTAGCGCAGTCGGGCAGTACTTC.

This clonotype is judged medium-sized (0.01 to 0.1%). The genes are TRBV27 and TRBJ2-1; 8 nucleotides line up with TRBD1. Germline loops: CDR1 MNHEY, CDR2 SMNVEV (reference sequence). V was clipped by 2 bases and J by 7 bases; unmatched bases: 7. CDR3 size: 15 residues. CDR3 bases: TGTGCCAGCAGTTTAACCAGGGGGCTCTTGAATGAGCAGTTCTTC. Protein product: CASSLTRGLLNEQFF.

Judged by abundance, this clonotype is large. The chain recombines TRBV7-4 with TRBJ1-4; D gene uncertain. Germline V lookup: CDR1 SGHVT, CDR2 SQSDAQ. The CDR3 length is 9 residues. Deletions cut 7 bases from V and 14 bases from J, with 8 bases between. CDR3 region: CASTPRLFF. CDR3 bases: TGTGCCAGCACTCCGCGGCTGTTTTTT.

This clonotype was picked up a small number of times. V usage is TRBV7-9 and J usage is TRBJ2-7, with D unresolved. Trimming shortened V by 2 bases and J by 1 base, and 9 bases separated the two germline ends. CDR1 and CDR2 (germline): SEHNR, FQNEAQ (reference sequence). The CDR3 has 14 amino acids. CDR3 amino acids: CASSLSTVSYEQYF. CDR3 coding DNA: TGTGCCAGCAGCTTATCAACAGTATCCTACGAGCAGTACTTC.

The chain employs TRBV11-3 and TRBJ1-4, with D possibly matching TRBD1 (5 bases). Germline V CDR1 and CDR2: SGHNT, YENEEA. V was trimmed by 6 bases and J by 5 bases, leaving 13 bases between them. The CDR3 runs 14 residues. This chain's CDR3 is CASSPAGTNEKLFF. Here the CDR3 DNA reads TGTGCCAGCAGTCCAGCGGGGACCAATGAAAAACTGTTTTTT.

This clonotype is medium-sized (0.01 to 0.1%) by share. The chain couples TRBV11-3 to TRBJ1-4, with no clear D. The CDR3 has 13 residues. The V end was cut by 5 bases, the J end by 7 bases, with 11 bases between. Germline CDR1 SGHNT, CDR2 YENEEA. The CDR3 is CASSPTVSEKLFF. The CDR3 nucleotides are TGTGCCAGCAGCCCCACGGTCAGTGAAAAACTGTTTTTT.

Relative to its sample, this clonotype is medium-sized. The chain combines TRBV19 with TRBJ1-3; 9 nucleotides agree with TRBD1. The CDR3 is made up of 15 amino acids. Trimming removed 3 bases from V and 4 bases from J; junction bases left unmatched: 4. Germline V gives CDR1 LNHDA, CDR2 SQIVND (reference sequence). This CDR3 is CASSMGQGPGNTIYF. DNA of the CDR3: TGTGCCAGTAGTATGGGACAGGGCCCAGGAAACACCATATATTTT. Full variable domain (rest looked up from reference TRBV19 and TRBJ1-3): DGGITQSPKYLFRKEGQNVTLSCEQNLNHDAMYWYRQDPGQGLRLIYYSQIVNDFQKGDIAEGYSVSREKKESFPLTVTSAQKNPTAFYLCASSMGQGPGNTIYFGEGSWLTVV.

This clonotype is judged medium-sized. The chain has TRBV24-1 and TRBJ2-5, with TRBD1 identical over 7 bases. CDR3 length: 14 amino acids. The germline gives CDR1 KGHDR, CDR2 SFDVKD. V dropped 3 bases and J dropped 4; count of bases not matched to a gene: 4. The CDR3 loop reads CATSDVQGPETQYF. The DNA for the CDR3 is TGTGCCACCAGTGATGTACAGGGGCCAGAGACCCAGTACTTC.

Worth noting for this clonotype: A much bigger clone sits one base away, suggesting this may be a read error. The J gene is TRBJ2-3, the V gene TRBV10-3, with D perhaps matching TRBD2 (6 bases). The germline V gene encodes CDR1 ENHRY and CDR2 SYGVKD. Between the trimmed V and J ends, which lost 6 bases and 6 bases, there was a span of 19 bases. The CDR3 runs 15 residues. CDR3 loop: CAISIKGSGADTQYF. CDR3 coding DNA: TGTGCCATCAGCATCAAAGGGTCGGGAGCGGATACGCAGTATTTT.

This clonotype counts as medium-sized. The CDR3 here is CASSLEVSGAPLHF. Here the CDR3 DNA reads TGTGCCAGCAGCCTGGAGGTTTCCGGGGCACCCCTCCACTTT. The V gene is TRBV28, the J gene TRBJ1-6; no firm D call. The CDR3 length is 14 residues. In germline, CDR1 is MDHEN, CDR2 SYDVKM. V shed 6 bases and J shed 11 bases, with 17 bases lying between them.

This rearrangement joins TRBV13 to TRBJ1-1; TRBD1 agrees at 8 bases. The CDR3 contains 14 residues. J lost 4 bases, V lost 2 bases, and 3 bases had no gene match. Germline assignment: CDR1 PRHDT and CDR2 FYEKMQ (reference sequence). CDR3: CASSLRQGATEAFF. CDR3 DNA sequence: TGTGCCAGCAGCTTAAGGCAGGGGGCCACTGAAGCTTTCTTT.

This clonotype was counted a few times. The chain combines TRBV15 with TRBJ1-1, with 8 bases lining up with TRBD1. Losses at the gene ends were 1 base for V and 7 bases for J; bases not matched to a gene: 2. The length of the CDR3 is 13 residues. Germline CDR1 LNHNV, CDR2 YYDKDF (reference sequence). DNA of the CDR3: TGTGCCACCAGCAGAGGGGGGACAGGTGAAGCTTTCTTT. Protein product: CATSRGGTGEAFF.

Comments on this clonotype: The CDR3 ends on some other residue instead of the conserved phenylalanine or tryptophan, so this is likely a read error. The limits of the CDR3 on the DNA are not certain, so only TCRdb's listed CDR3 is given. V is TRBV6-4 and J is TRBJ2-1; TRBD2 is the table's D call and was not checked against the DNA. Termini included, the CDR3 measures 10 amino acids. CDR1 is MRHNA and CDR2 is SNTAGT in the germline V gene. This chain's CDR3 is CASSDSGLAG.